The 22 T cell receptor beta chains presented below share a single source sample, sequenced in a study of OX40 agonist ivuxolimab in advanced cancers. The protocol was immunoSEQ multiplex PCR, while the TCRdb copy is restricted to in-frame clones and leaves out a portion. The sample holds 60,000 to 75,000 clones; roughly 87% are singletons and the top ten take 0.7% to 0.9%. Sequenced material: CD4+ or CD8+ T cells sorted from blood, taken in a trial of the OX40 agonist ivuxolimab. All receptors come from an adult with an advanced solid tumor such as melanoma, head and neck, liver or kidney cancer.

V usage is TRBV4-1 and J usage is TRBJ2-2; D remains ambiguous. The CDR3 loop spans 14 amino acids. Trimming shortened V by 0 bases and J by 6 bases, and 8 bases separated the two germline ends. The germline V gene encodes CDR1 MGHRA and CDR2 YSYEKL. The CDR3 spells CASSQEPAPGELFF. CDR3 bases: TGCGCCAGCAGCCAAGAGCCCGCTCCCGGGGAGCTGTTTTTT.

The chain is built from TRBV7-9 and TRBJ2-7; tentatively, D is TRBD1 (6 bases). Germline-derived CDR1 and CDR2 are SEHNR and FQNEAQ (reference sequence). The CDR3 is made up of 14 amino acids. V lost 2 bases to trimming and J lost 3 bases, with 11 bases between them. CDR3 loop: CASSLRGGVYEQYF. The CDR3 nucleotides are TGTGCCAGCAGCTTAAGAGGGGGTGTCTACGAGCAGTACTTC.

This clone was seen a handful of times. This chain links TRBV5-6 with TRBJ1-1, with TRBD1 identical over 9 bases. J gave up 6 bases and V 2 bases, and 8 bases lay outside the gene matches. The CDR3 consists of 15 residues. Germline V gene lookup returns CDR1 SGHDT and CDR2 YYEEEE. CDR3 sequence (DNA): TGTGCCAGCAGCTTTCAACAGGGGGCGGCCGCTGAAGCTTTCTTT. Translating it yields CASSFQQGAAAEAFF.

This sequence joins TRBV6-6 and TRBJ1-1; 11 bases are shared with TRBD1. The V gene end was trimmed by 6 bases and the J gene end by 5 bases; junction bases not matched to a gene: 2. Germline assignment: CDR1 MNHNY and CDR2 SVGAGI (reference sequence). The CDR3 has 13 amino acids. The CDR3 sequence: CASRGQGDTEAFF. CDR3 nucleotides: TGTGCCAGCAGGGGACAGGGGGATACTGAAGCTTTCTTT.

The chain is built from TRBV10-3 and TRBJ2-7; D uncertain. The CDR3 length is 13 residues. V was pared by 10 bases and J by 0 bases, with 13 bases between. The germline gives CDR1 ENHRY, CDR2 SYGVKD. The CDR3 is CATADGNSYEQYF. The CDR3 DNA reads TGTGCCACCGCTGACGGTAACTCCTACGAGCAGTACTTC.

In this sample, this clone turned up once. V gene TRBV4-1 combines with J gene TRBJ2-4; 8 bases map to TRBD1. CDR1 and CDR2 from the germline V gene are MGHRA and YSYEKL. J was trimmed by 1 base and V by 0 bases; bases with no gene match: 2. The CDR3 is 16 residues long. The CDR3 nucleotides read TGCGCCAGCAGCCAAGATCAGGGGGCTGCCAAAAACATTCAGTACTTC. It translates to CASSQDQGAAKNIQYF.

The V call is TRBV5-4, the J call TRBJ2-7, with 12 bases that match TRBD2. The CDR3 is 15 amino acids. Germline V gene sequence: CDR1 SGHNT, CDR2 YYREEE (reference sequence). Trimming took 2 bases from V and 5 from J; bases not matched to a gene: 5. CDR3 loop: CASSFGLAGINEQYF. CDR3 in DNA: TGTGCCAGCAGCTTCGGACTAGCGGGAATCAACGAGCAGTACTTC. The variable domain in full, completed from reference TRBV5-4 and TRBJ2-7, reads ETGVTQSPTHLIKTRGQQVTLRCSSQSGHNTVSWYQQALGQGPQFIFQYYREEENGRGNFPPRFSGLQFPNYSSELNVNALELDDSALYLCASSFGLAGINEQYFGPGTRLTVT.

This clone was detected only once. The chain employs TRBV5-1 and TRBJ1-1, with D unresolved. V lost 4 bases and J 4 bases, leaving 8 bases between the germline ends. This CDR3 region has 12 residues. The germline V gene encodes CDR1 SGHRS and CDR2 YFSETQ. CDR3 nucleotides: TGCGCCAGCAGCCTGACACGCACTGAAGCTTTCTTT. Translation gives CASSLTRTEAFF.

The chain employs TRBV29-1 and TRBJ1-3; D is possibly TRBD1 (5 bases). V was pared by 3 bases and J by 2 bases, with 8 bases between. CDR1 is SQVTM and CDR2 is ANQGSEA in the germline V gene. CDR3 length equals 13 residues. CDR3 coding DNA: TGCAGCGTTGACGGGGGAACTGGAAACACCATATATTTT. This codes for CSVDGGTGNTIYF.

This chain uses TRBV5-1 with TRBJ2-7, with D uncertain. The CDR3 consists of 13 residues. V was cut by 4 bases and J by 2 bases, with 10 bases left in between. Germline CDR1 reads SGHRS; CDR2 reads YFSETQ. The CDR3 coding sequence is TGCGCCAGCAGCCCCGGGCAAACCTACGAGCAGTACTTC. This encodes CASSPGQTYEQYF.

The chain links TRBV29-1 to TRBJ1-1; D unresolved. The CDR3 covers 13 residues. Germline CDR1 reads SQVTM; CDR2 reads ANQGSEA. The V gene lost 7 bases and the J gene lost 5 bases, with 17 bases spanning the gap. Here the CDR3 reads CSATAGVWTEAFF. CDR3 coding DNA: TGCAGCGCCACGGCTGGGGTTTGGACTGAAGCTTTCTTT.

The V and J genes are TRBV7-2 and TRBJ2-1; TRBD2 matches 8 bases. The V gene's germline CDR1 is SGHTA and CDR2 FQGNSA. This CDR3 is built from 16 residues. J lost 2 bases, V lost 5 bases, and 8 bases had no gene match. The CDR3 DNA is TGTGCCAGCAGCCCCCTGGATAGCGGGGCCTACAATGAGCAGTTCTTC. Protein sequence: CASSPLDSGAYNEQFF.

The sample holds one count of this clone. V usage is TRBV6-1 and J usage is TRBJ1-2; possible D gene TRBD1, 6 bases. Germline CDR1 and CDR2: MNHNS and SASEGT. The CDR3 consists of 14 residues. The germline V and J ends were trimmed by 1 base and 4 bases, with 10 bases remaining between them. CDR3 residues: CASSEVGQIYGYTF. The CDR3 region has the DNA TGTGCCAGCAGTGAAGTGGGACAAATCTATGGCTACACCTTC.

This chain uses TRBV7-8 with TRBJ2-2; 7 bases map to TRBD2. In germline, CDR1 is SGHVS, CDR2 FQNEAQ. The J segment lost 7 bases and the V segment lost 6 bases, leaving 14 bases of the junction unmatched. The CDR3 is made up of 16 amino acids. The CDR3 DNA reads as TGTGCCAGCAGGTCCAAGCCGACTAGCTATAACGGGGAGCTGTTTTTT. This sequence encodes CASRSKPTSYNGELFF.

The rearrangement uses TRBV6-4 and TRBJ2-2; 10 nucleotides match TRBD2. Trimming took 0 bases from V and 4 from J; bases not matched to a gene: 5. The CDR3 has 17 amino acids. Germline CDR1 reads MRHNA; CDR2 reads SNTAGT. The CDR3 sequence is CASSDSRLAGVTGELFF. The CDR3 DNA reads as TGTGCCAGCAGTGACTCGAGGCTAGCGGGGGTCACCGGGGAGCTGTTTTTT.

J is TRBJ2-5 and V is TRBV5-1; 7 bases line up with TRBD1. V was clipped by 4 bases and J by 1 base; unmatched bases: 7. Germline CDR1 is SGHRS and CDR2 is YFSETQ. This CDR3 is 15 amino acids long. This CDR3 reads CASSPQGTVQETQYF. CDR3 DNA: TGCGCCAGCAGCCCGCAAGGGACAGTCCAAGAGACCCAGTACTTC.

The rearrangement joins TRBV21-1 to TRBJ2-1; no DNA check was done on the table's D call, TRBD2. TRBV21-1 represents a pseudogene. The CDR3 runs 16 residues. The DNA for the CDR3 is TGTGCCAGCAGTATAAAACTAGCGGGTAACTACAATGAGCAGTTCTTC. Its protein product is CASSIKLAGNYNEQFF.

The chain carries TRBV14 and TRBJ1-3; D is possibly TRBD1 (5 bases). This CDR3 has 16 residues. Germline V lookup: CDR1 SGHDN, CDR2 FVKESK. Trimming pared 2 bases from V and 2 bases from J, leaving 13 bases between. The CDR3 spells CASSQLNGATGNTIYF. CDR3 nucleotide sequence: TGTGCCAGCAGCCAACTCAACGGGGCGACTGGAAACACCATATATTTT.

This clone has a handful of counts. V and J are TRBV7-9 and TRBJ2-5; 8 nucleotides match TRBD1. This CDR3 is built from 13 residues. CDR1 and CDR2 from the germline V gene are SEHNR and FQNEAQ (reference sequence). V lost 5 bases, J lost 5 bases, and 4 bases stayed unmatched. CDR3 bases: TGTGCCAGCAGCCCCAGGGGGCCCGAGACCCAGTACTTC. It yields the protein CASSPRGPETQYF.

The rearrangement uses TRBV11-2 and TRBJ2-3; 10 nucleotides align to TRBD2. Germline V gives CDR1 SGHAT, CDR2 FQNNGV. V gave up 2 bases and J gave up 2 bases; unmatched junction bases: 13. CDR3 size: 19 residues. The CDR3 nucleotides are TGTGCCAGCAGCTTAAAAGGCGGGCAGCGGGGGGGACCCACAGATACGCAGTATTTT. Translating it yields CASSLKGGQRGGPTDTQYF.

The chain combines TRBV5-1 with TRBJ2-1; tentatively, D is TRBD1 (7 bases). From germline, CDR1 is SGHRS and CDR2 YFSETQ. CDR3 size: 15 residues. V lost 3 bases, J lost 0 bases, and 10 bases lay in between. Here the CDR3 DNA reads TGCGCCAGCAGCTCAGGGGGGAGCTCCTACAATGAGCAGTTCTTC. This codes for CASSSGGSSYNEQFF.

The chain combines TRBV27 with TRBJ2-7; D gene uncertain. The CDR3 consists of 15 residues. CDR1 and CDR2 from the germline V gene are MNHEY and SMNVEV (reference sequence). Trimming took 2 bases from V and 2 from J, leaving 13 bases between them. DNA for the CDR3: TGTGCCAGCAGTTTAAAGGTCGGTTTGACCTACGAGCAGTACTTC. This sequence encodes CASSLKVGLTYEQYF.